The subject of this entry is one T cell receptor (beta chain). Its antigen remains unidentified. No much larger clone is present one base from it, and per-base qualities are unavailable. Ophthalmopathy patients had moderately to severely active disease, with a Clinical Activity Score of 3 or more, a NOSPECS grade of 4 or more, and a disease duration of less than 3 months. Any patient with an uncontrolled infection, another autoimmune disease, pregnancy or lactation was excluded. Diagnoses were established on the basis of clinical symptoms, serum thyroxine and TRAb, thyroid ultrasound, and orbital computed tomography. PBMCs were isolated from 10 ml of fresh peripheral blood by Ficoll-Paque density gradient centrifugation. Total RNA was extracted with Trizol reagent, and quality was checked on an Agilent 2100 Bioanalyzer. TCR beta CDR3 regions were amplified from RNA transcripts. The TCR CDR3 was subjected to a first round of RT-PCR using the HTBI primer set and the Qiagen OneStep RT-PCR kit. The libraries were constructed in a second round of multiplex PCR and then size-selected and purified. The libraries were sequenced on an Illumina HiSeq2000 using paired-end 100 bp reads. In the authors' own workflow: Raw data were processed with SOAPnuke, discarding reads with adapters, uncalled bases, mean Phred below 15, or no exact constant-primer or identifier match. COPE v1.2.5 was used to merge high-quality paired reads, and clonotypes were defined as unique nucleotide sequences. MiTCR v1.1 was used to align the clonotypes against IMGT TRBV, TRBD and TRBJ reference segments. Only V-J combinations with frequency above 0.0001, covering approximately 99% of repertoires, were analysed. The TCS score was defined as the ratio of F50 (clonal expansion) to E x V (chaos), calculated using BLOSUM62-based TCRdist between CDR3 peptides within each V-J. Welch's t-statistics and random forest reduced roughly 530 V-J features to roughly 13, which were used in a naive Bayes classifier (R e1071). Through fastp at Q25 and MiXCR, TCRdb rebuilt clones from the public reads, retaining in-frame beta chains. Each entry is one CDR3 protein sequence, shown with its most common DNA and genes. The authors' filters were not applied to this entry. The sample table lists 390,000 or so distinct CDR3 sequences, under 15% of them with a count of one. About 13% of the sample lies in the top ten.

This specimen belongs to a study of T cells in Graves' hyperthyroidism and ophthalmopathy (dated by TCRdb to about 2019). General notes on the study: Peripheral blood was sampled at the time of initial diagnosis, prior to any treatment. A discovery cohort of roughly 100 patients, fewer than 50 with Graves' ophthalmopathy and over 55 with stable Graves' hyperthyroidism, was used to find distinguishing TCR V-J signatures. An independent validation cohort of 18 to 20 hyperthyroidism patients and about 16 patients who later progressed to ophthalmopathy tested prospective prediction of ophthalmopathy. The approximately 100 discovery patients were divided at random into training and test sets in a 7:3 ratio. The study also compared thyroid tissue and blood T-cell repertoires from more than five Graves' hyperthyroidism patients. Once sampling was done, hyperthyroidism patients were given methimazole at a starting dose of 30 mg daily, whereas ophthalmopathy patients were given high-dose intravenous methylprednisolone. The paper reports TCR Vbeta CDR3 sequencing of over 120 peripheral blood samples: 43 ophthalmopathy, 75 to 80 hyperthyroidism and approximately 17 progressor patients. General study outcomes and caveats: In validation, the model predicted progression to ophthalmopathy with 55% to 71% sensitivity and roughly 72% specificity, a median of 6.5 months before onset. Blood samples also contained most of the expanded thyroid clonotypes (frequency above 0.001), which suggests that blood repertoires may reflect thyroid immune responses. A model built on a 13 V-J signature distinguished ophthalmopathy from stable hyperthyroidism, reaching about 88% sensitivity and 81% to 83% specificity in cross-validation and 80%/75% in testing. No statistical method was used to fix the sample size in advance, and group allocation was not hidden from the investigators.

At the junction V is shortened by 6 bases and J by 4 bases; bases outside the gene matches: 7. From the cysteine up to the phenylalanine, the CDR3 has a length of 16 residues. The sequence is cut down to CDR3 DNA, 48 bases in frame from base 1. CDR1 and CDR2, looked up from the germline V gene, are MNHNS and SASEGT. The sequence came from a man between 18 and 29 years old with Graves' ophthalmopathy. Input material: blood. Recombination linked TRBV6-1 to TRBJ2-2; 11 bases in the junction line up with TRBD2. The DNA sequence is as follows: TGTGCCAGCAGCCACGGGACTAGCGGACCCACCGGGGAGCTGTTTTTT. This yields the protein CASSHGTSGPTGELFF.